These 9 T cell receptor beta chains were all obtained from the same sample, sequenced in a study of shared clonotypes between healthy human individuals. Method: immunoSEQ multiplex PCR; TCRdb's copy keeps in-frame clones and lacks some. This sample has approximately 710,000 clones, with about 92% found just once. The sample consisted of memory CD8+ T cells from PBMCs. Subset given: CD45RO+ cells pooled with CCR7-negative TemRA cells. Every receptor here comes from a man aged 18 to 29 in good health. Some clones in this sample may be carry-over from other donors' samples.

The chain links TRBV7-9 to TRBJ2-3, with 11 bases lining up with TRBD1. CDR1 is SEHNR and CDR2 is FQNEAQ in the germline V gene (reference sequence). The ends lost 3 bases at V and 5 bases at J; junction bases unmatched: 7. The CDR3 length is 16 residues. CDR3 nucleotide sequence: TGTGCCAGCAGCTTCATCCCGGGACAGGGGGAAGATACGCAGTATTTT. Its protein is CASSFIPGQGEDTQYF.

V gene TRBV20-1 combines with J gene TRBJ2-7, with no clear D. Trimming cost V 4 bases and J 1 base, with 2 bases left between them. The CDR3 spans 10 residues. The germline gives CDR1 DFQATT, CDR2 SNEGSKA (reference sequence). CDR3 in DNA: TGCAGTGCTATGTCCTACGAGCAGTACTTC. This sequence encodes CSAMSYEQYF.

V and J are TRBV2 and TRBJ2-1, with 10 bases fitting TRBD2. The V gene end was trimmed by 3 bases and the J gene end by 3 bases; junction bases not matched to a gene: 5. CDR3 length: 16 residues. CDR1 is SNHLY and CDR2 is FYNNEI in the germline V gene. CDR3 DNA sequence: TGTGCCAGCAGTGATCCTAGCGGGAGACTCTACAATGAGCAGTTCTTC. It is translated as CASSDPSGRLYNEQFF.

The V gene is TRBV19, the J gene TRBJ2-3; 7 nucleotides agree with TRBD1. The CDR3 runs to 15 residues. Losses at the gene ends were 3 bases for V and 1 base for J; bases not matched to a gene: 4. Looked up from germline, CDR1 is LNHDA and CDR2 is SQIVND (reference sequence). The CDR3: CASSIRGTGTDTQYF. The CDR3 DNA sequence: TGTGCCAGTAGTATTCGTGGGACAGGCACAGATACGCAGTATTTT.

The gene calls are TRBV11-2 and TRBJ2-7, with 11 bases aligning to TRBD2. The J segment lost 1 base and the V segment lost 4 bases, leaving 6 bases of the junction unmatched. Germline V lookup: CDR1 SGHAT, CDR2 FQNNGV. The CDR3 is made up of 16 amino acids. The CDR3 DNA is TGTGCCAGCAGCTCCCGGACTAGCGGGCCATCCTACGAGCAGTACTTC. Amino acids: CASSSRTSGPSYEQYF.

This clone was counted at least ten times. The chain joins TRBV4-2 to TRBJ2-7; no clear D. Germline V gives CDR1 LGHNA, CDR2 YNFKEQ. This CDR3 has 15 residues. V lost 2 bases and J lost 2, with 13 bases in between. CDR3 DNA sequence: TGTGCCAGCAGCCAAATTGATTCGGGCACCTACGAGCAGTACTTC. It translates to CASSQIDSGTYEQYF.

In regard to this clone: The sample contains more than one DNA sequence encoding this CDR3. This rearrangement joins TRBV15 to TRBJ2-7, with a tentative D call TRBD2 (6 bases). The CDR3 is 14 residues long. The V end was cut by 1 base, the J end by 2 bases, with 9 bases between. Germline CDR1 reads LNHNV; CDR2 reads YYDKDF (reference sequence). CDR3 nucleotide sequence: TGTGCCACCAGCAGAGGTGCGGGACCCTACGAGCAGTACTTC. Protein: CATSRGAGPYEQYF.

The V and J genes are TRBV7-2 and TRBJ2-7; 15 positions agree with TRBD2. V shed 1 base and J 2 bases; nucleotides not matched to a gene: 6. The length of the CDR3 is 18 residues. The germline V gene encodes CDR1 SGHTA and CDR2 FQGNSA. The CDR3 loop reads CASSLGGGLAGGPYEQYF. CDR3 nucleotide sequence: TGTGCCAGCAGCTTAGGAGGGGGACTAGCGGGAGGTCCCTACGAGCAGTACTTC.

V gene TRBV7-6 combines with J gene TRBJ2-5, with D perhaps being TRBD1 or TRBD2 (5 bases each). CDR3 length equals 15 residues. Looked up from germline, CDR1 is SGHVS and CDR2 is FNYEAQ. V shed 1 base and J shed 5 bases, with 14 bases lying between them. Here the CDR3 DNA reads TGTGCCAGCAGCTTAGAAGTGGGGGAAGGGGAGACCCAGTACTTC. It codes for CASSLEVGEGETQYF.